The 6 T cell receptor beta chains below were found in one sample sequenced in a study of naive and memory T cell subsets. The beta constant-region primer was an equimolar mix of two oligonucleotides covering TRBC1 and TRBC2. Four rounds of PCR amplified the ligated cDNA using nested alpha and beta constant-region primers plus SP2. One entry per CDR3 protein, called by TCRdb with MiXCR from the UMI-ligation and nested PCR reads. The sample holds some 83,000 distinct CDR3 sequences, approximately 9.2% seen once. Sample: naive CD8+ T cells from blood. All receptors come from a human donor in good health.

In this sample, this clonotype turned up many times. The chain links TRBV12-3 or TRBV12-4 to TRBJ1-2; no clear D gene. V lost 4 bases and J 4 bases, leaving 13 bases between the germline ends. This CDR3 region has 14 residues. The CDR3 bases are TGTGCCAGCAGTTCCCTGGACGGACTCTATGGCTACACCTTC. Protein sequence: CASSSLDGLYGYTF.

The chain links TRBV4-1 to TRBJ1-1, with no clear D. With 1 base removed from V and 4 bases from J, the gap between germline ends came to 10 bases. The CDR3 covers 14 residues. CDR1 MGHRA and CDR2 YSYEKL come from the germline V gene. CDR3 region: CASSQVLAGTEAFF. The CDR3 DNA reads TGCGCCAGCAGCCAAGTCTTAGCGGGCACTGAAGCTTTCTTT.

The rearrangement joins TRBV7-9 to TRBJ2-3; 10 bases fit TRBD2. V shed 6 bases, J shed 3 bases, and the junction held 6 bases outside the gene matches. This CDR3 region has 15 residues. The germline V gene encodes CDR1 SEHNR and CDR2 FQNEAQ (reference sequence). The CDR3 DNA reads TGTGCCAGCAGTGGAGCGGGAGGGCCAACAGATACGCAGTATTTT. This sequence encodes CASSGAGGPTDTQYF.

A few counts support this clonotype. The chain recombines TRBV29-1 with TRBJ2-3; 10 nucleotides agree with TRBD2. The CDR3 is 14 amino acids. Germline V gives CDR1 SQVTM, CDR2 ANQGSEA. With 2 bases clipped from V and 6 bases from J, the junction kept 5 bases outside the gene matches. The CDR3 coding sequence is TGCAGCGTTGAAATAGCGGGAGGCGGGGATACGCAGTATTTT. Its protein product is CSVEIAGGGDTQYF.

A few counts support this clonotype. V is TRBV20-1 and J is TRBJ2-5; D remains unclear. Germline CDR1 is DFQATT and CDR2 is SNEGSKA (reference sequence). Trimming removed 3 bases from V and 2 bases from J, with 16 bases in between. CDR3 size: 15 residues. This chain's CDR3 is CSASSLTDSQETQYF. The CDR3 DNA reads as TGCAGTGCTAGTAGTTTAACCGATTCTCAAGAGACCCAGTACTTC.

The chain is built from TRBV28 and TRBJ2-7, with TRBD2 matching over 10 bases. The CDR3 loop spans 17 amino acids. Germline loops: CDR1 MDHEN, CDR2 SYDVKM. The V segment lost 4 bases and the J segment 1 base; nucleotides outside the gene matches: 10. The CDR3 region has the DNA TGTGCCAGCAGTTCGCCCAGGAGCGGGAGGGGTTCCTACGAGCAGTACTTC. Translating gives CASSSPRSGRGSYEQYF.